This TCR beta chain was recovered during a study of CD8 T cells in Susac syndrome. Stable or active relapsing-remitting multiple sclerosis, untreated and meeting revised McDonald criteria, defined the controls. The CDR3 has 13 residues. Germline-derived CDR1 and CDR2 are SQVTM and ANQGSEA. V shed 4 bases and J shed 10 bases, with 19 bases lying between them. It was with random hexamers that roughly 0.45 to 1 ug RNA was reverse transcribed. Amplification of TCR beta CDR3 used immunoSEQ multiplex PCR across 54 Vbeta and 13 Jbeta. TCRdb analysed the immunoSEQ multiplex PCR reads with MiXCR anew, one entry per CDR3 protein. This sample has around 270,000 distinct CDR3 sequences, with approximately 90% found just once.

The receptor was derived from a human donor with multiple sclerosis. V gene TRBV29-1 combines with J gene TRBJ1-1, with D perhaps matching TRBD1 (5 bases). Input material: CD8+ T cells from PBMCs. The CDR3 DNA follows: TGCAGCGTTGTCGGACAAGGACCTTCCGGAGCTTTCTTT. Residues: CSVVGQGPSGAFF.